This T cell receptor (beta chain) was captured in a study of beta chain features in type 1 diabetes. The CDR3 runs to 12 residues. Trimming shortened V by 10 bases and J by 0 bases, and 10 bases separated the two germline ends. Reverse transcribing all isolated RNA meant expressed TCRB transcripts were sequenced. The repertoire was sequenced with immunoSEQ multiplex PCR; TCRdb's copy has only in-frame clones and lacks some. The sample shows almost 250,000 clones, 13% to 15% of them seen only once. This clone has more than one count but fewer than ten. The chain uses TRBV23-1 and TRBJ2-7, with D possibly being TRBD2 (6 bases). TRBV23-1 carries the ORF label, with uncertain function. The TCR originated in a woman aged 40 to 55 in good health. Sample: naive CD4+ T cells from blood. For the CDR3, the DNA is TGCGCCACCCTCGGGAGCTCCTACGAGCAGTACTTC. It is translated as CATLGSSYEQYF.